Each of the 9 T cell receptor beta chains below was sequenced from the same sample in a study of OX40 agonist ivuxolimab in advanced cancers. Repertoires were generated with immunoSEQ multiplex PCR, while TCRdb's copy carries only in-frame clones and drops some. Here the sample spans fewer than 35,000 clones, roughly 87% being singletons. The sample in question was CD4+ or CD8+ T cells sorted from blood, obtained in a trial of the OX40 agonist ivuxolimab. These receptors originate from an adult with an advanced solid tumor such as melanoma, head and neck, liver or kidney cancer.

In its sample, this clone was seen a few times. The CDR3 sequence: CASSPGTGDYEQYF. DNA of the CDR3: TGTGCCAGCAGCCCCGGGACAGGGGACTACGAGCAGTACTTC. The rearrangement uses TRBV4-2 and TRBJ2-7; 10 bases line up with TRBD1. Per the germline V gene, CDR1 is LGHNA and CDR2 is YNFKEQ. V was pared by 4 bases and J by 3 bases, with 3 bases of the junction left unmatched. This CDR3 contains 14 residues.

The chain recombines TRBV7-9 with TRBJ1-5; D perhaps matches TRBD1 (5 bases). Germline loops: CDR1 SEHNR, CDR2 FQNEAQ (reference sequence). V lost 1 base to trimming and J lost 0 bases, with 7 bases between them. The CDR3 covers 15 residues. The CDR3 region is CASSLDRTSNQPQHF. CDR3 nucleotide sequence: TGTGCCAGCAGCTTAGACAGGACTAGCAATCAGCCCCAGCATTTT.

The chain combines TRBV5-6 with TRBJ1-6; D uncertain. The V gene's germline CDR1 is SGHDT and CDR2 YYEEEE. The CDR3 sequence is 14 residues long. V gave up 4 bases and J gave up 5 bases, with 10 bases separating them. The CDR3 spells CASSLWGDNSPLHF. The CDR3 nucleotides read TGTGCCAGCAGCCTGTGGGGAGATAATTCACCCCTCCACTTT.

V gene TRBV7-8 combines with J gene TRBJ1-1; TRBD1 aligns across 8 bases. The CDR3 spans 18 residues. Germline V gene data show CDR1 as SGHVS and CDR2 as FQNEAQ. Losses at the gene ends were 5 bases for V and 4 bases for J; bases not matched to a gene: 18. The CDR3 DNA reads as TGTGCCAGCAGCGAAAGGGCAGGGGGCGTCGGTAAATTCACTGAAGCTTTCTTT. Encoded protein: CASSERAGGVGKFTEAFF.

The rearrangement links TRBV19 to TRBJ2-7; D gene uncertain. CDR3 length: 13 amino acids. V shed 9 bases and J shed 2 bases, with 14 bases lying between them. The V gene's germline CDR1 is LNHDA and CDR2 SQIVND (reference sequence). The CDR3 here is CARDLGEAYEQYF. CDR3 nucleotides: TGTGCCAGGGACCTTGGAGAGGCCTACGAGCAGTACTTC.

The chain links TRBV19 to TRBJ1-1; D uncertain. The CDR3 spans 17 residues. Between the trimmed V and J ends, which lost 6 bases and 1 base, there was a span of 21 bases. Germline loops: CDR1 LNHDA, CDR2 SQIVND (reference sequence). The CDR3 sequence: CASRRRMTLLENTEAFF. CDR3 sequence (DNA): TGTGCCAGTAGAAGGAGGATGACTCTTTTGGAGAACACTGAAGCTTTCTTT.

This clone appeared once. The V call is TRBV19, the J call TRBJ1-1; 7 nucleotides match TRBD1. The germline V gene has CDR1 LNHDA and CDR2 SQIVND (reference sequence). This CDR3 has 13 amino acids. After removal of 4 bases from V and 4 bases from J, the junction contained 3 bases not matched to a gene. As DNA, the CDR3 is TGTGCCAGTAGTACAGGGGGAAGCACTGAAGCTTTCTTT. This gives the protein CASSTGGSTEAFF.

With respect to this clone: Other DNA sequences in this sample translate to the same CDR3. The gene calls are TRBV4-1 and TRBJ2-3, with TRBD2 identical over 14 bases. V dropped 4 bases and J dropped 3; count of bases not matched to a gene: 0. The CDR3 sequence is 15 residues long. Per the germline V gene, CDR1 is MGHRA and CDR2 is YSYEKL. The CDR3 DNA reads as TGCGCCAGCAGCCGGACTAGCGGGGGGACAGATACGCAGTATTTT. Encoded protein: CASSRTSGGTDTQYF.

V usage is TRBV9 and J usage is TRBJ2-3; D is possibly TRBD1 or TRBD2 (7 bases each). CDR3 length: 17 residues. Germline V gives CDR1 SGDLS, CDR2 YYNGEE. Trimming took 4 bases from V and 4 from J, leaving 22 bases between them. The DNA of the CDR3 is TGTGCCAGCAGCTCGGGACAGCTTGGCGGGGGTTCAGATACGCAGTATTTT. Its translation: CASSSGQLGGGSDTQYF. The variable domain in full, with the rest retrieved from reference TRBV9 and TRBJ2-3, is DSGVTQTPKHLITATGQRVTLRCSPRSGDLSVYWYQQSLDQGLQFLIQYYNGEERAKGNILERFSAQQFPDLHSELNLSSLELGDSALYFCASSSGQLGGGSDTQYFGPGTRLTVL.